This TCR beta chain was identified during a study of T cells expressing NK-cell markers. The CDR3 has 18 residues. Germline values: CDR1 WSHSY, CDR2 SAAADI. Reprocessing the 5' RACE reads, TCRdb reports a single entry for every CDR3 protein and omits DNA. In all, the sample yields about 410,000 distinct CDR3 sequences. The sample was blood T cells: a sorted CD56 or NKG2C T cell subset, CD4+ or CD8+ T cells, or bulk PBMC T cells (not recorded which). The sequence was collected from a woman aged 45-60 years in good health. The V gene is TRBV10-2, the J gene TRBJ2-3; TCRdb returns TRBD1, unconfirmable since there is no DNA. CDR3 amino acids: CASSESLFGTGNTDTQYF.